These 23 T cell receptor beta chains were all obtained from the same sample, sequenced in a study of OX40 agonist ivuxolimab in advanced cancers. Measured with immunoSEQ multiplex PCR; TCRdb has only the in-frame clones, and not every one. Of 70,000 to 90,000 clones in the sample, around 89% were seen once. This material consisted of CD4+ or CD8+ T cells sorted from blood, taken in a trial of the OX40 agonist ivuxolimab. These receptors all stem from an adult with an advanced solid tumor such as melanoma, head and neck, liver or kidney cancer.

CDR3 in DNA: TGCGCCAGCAGCCAACGTTCTCCGGGACTCGAAAACACCGGGGAGCTGTTTTTT. Its translation: CASSQRSPGLENTGELFF. The rearrangement joins TRBV4-1 to TRBJ2-2, with D tentatively TRBD2 (6 bases). The ends were cut back, 2 bases at V and 2 bases at J, with 18 bases in the middle. Per the germline V gene, CDR1 is MGHRA and CDR2 is YSYEKL. This CDR3 is 18 amino acids long.

The genes are TRBV2 and TRBJ1-5; 9 bases fit TRBD1. V shed 6 bases, J shed 5 bases, and the junction held 8 bases outside the gene matches. This CDR3 has 15 residues. Germline assignment: CDR1 SNHLY and CDR2 FYNNEI. CDR3 loop: CASSLQGAVDQPQHF. The DNA for the CDR3 is TGTGCCAGCAGCTTACAGGGGGCGGTGGATCAGCCCCAGCATTTT. Supplemented by reference TRBV2 and TRBJ1-5, the full variable domain reads EPEVTQTPSHQVTQMGQEVILRCVPISNHLYFYWYRQILGQKVEFLVSFYNNEISEKSEIFDDQFSVERPDGSNFTLKIRSTKLEDSAMYFCASSLQGAVDQPQHFGDGTRLSIL.

This clone is a singleton in its sample. The CDR3 sequence: CASSQDAQGGGRNEKLFF. The CDR3, as DNA: TGCGCCAGCAGCCAAGATGCGCAGGGGGGGGGTCGGAATGAAAAACTGTTTTTT. V is TRBV4-3 and J is TRBJ1-4; 7 nucleotides align to TRBD1. CDR3 size: 18 residues. Germline lookup yields CDR1 LGHNA and CDR2 YSLEER. The ends lost 0 bases at V and 5 bases at J; junction bases unmatched: 12.

The rearrangement uses TRBV10-3 and TRBJ1-6; 8 bases line up with TRBD1. CDR1 ENHRY and CDR2 SYGVKD come from the germline V gene. V lost 6 bases to trimming and J lost 7 bases; unmatched junction nucleotides: 2. The CDR3 loop spans 13 amino acids. The CDR3 loop is CAIRGQGNSPLHF. In DNA form, the CDR3 reads TGTGCCATCAGAGGACAGGGAAATTCACCCCTCCACTTT.

The rearrangement joins TRBV4-2 to TRBJ1-2; 7 bases are shared with TRBD1. The CDR3 extends over 16 amino acids. Trimming at V came to 0 bases and at J to 2 bases, leaving 6 bases not matched to a gene. CDR1 LGHNA and CDR2 YNFKEQ come from the germline V gene. Here the CDR3 reads CASSQDTGANNYGYTF. CDR3 nucleotides: TGTGCCAGCAGCCAAGATACAGGGGCGAACAACTATGGCTACACCTTC.

The chain combines TRBV27 with TRBJ2-3; no clear D gene. V was clipped by 5 bases and J by 1 base, with 19 bases between them. The CDR3 is made up of 17 amino acids. Germline CDR1 and CDR2: MNHEY and SMNVEV (reference sequence). DNA for the CDR3: TGTGCCAGCAGTCCAAGTCCTAACCCCTCACGCACAGATACGCAGTATTTT. Translated, it gives CASSPSPNPSRTDTQYF.

The genes are TRBV19 and TRBJ2-7, with D tentatively TRBD2 (6 bases). This CDR3 comprises 14 residues. Germline values: CDR1 LNHDA, CDR2 SQIVND (reference sequence). V lost 9 bases to trimming and J lost 1 base, with 16 bases between them. The CDR3 nucleotides read TGTGCCAGCAGCGCCGGGACTCGTTCCTACGAGCAGTACTTC. This gives the protein CASSAGTRSYEQYF.

The chain recombines TRBV30 with TRBJ2-2; the D is unclear. The CDR3 has 12 amino acids. The V and J ends lost 3 bases and 3 bases respectively, with 5 bases between them. The germline V gene has CDR1 GTSNPN and CDR2 SVGIG (reference sequence). The DNA of the CDR3 is TGTGCCTGGAGCCGGGACACCGGGGAGCTGTTTTTT. It translates to CAWSRDTGELFF.

The chain joins TRBV18 to TRBJ1-1; D call uncertain. The CDR3 extends over 15 amino acids. Germline-derived CDR1 and CDR2 are KGHSH and LQKENI. Trimming stripped 2 bases from V and 3 bases from J, with 13 bases between. CDR3 bases: TGTGCCAGCTCACCAGTTCGGATTTGGGACACTGAAGCTTTCTTT. This translates into CASSPVRIWDTEAFF.

The chain recombines TRBV9 with TRBJ2-1, with 9 bases lining up with TRBD2. The CDR3 is 15 amino acids. The germline V gene encodes CDR1 SGDLS and CDR2 YYNGEE. The V segment lost 4 bases and the J segment 4 bases; nucleotides outside the gene matches: 6. In DNA, the CDR3 is TGTGCCAGCAGCAGACTAGCGGATTATTACAATGAGCAGTTCTTC. This sequence encodes CASSRLADYYNEQFF.

V is TRBV5-1 and J is TRBJ2-7, with D perhaps TRBD1 (6 bases). Between the trimmed V and J ends, which lost 7 bases and 2 bases, there was a span of 10 bases. The V gene's germline CDR1 is SGHRS and CDR2 YFSETQ. CDR3 size: 12 residues. This CDR3 is CASRDTTYEQYF. The CDR3 region has the DNA TGCGCCAGCCGGGACACTACCTACGAGCAGTACTTC.

The V gene is TRBV4-3, the J gene TRBJ2-2; 15 nucleotides agree with TRBD2. V shed 1 base and J 6 bases; nucleotides not matched to a gene: 3. CDR1 LGHNA and CDR2 YSLEER come from the germline V gene. This CDR3 is built from 17 residues. DNA for the CDR3: TGCGCCAGCAGCCAAGCCCGGACTAGCGGGAGGGCCGGGGAGCTGTTTTTT. Translated, it gives CASSQARTSGRAGELFF.

The rearrangement links TRBV28 to TRBJ2-7; 7 bases agree with TRBD2. The germline V gene encodes CDR1 MDHEN and CDR2 SYDVKM. Trimming removed 8 bases from V and 0 bases from J; junction bases left unmatched: 16. The CDR3 contains 17 residues. CDR3 DNA: TGTGCCAGCCCTCCCGTGGGCACCAGCGGGAACTCCTACGAGCAGTACTTC. Protein sequence: CASPPVGTSGNSYEQYF. Filled out from reference TRBV28 and TRBJ2-7, the complete variable domain reads DVKVTQSSRYLVKRTGEKVFLECVQDMDHENMFWYRQDPGLGLRLIYFSYDVKMKEKGDIPEGYSVSREKKERFSLILESASTNQTSMYLCASPPVGTSGNSYEQYFGPGTRLTVT.

This clone has just a few counts. The chain is built from TRBV7-9 and TRBJ1-1, with D uncertain. CDR3 length: 12 residues. The V gene lost 5 bases and the J gene lost 2 bases, with 6 bases spanning the gap. Germline-derived CDR1 and CDR2 are SEHNR and FQNEAQ (reference sequence). The CDR3 sequence: CASSQDNTEAFF. In DNA, the CDR3 is TGTGCCAGCAGCCAGGATAACACTGAAGCTTTCTTT.

This clone occurred a few times. CDR3 protein: CASSFRFPGEQYF. CDR3 in DNA: TGTGCCAGCAGCTTTCGGTTTCCTGGCGAGCAGTACTTC. The rearrangement uses TRBV7-7 and TRBJ2-7; D not certain. CDR1 is SSHAT, CDR2 FNYEAQ, per germline (reference sequence). The germline V and J ends were trimmed by 3 bases and 6 bases, with 12 bases remaining between them. This CDR3 is built from 13 residues.

V is TRBV19 and J is TRBJ1-2, with TRBD1 identical over 8 bases. Germline CDR1 is LNHDA and CDR2 is SQIVND (reference sequence). V was pared by 5 bases and J by 5 bases, with 7 bases of the junction left unmatched. The CDR3 runs 14 residues. The CDR3 spells CASSRGQGGYGYTF. DNA of the CDR3: TGTGCCAGTAGTCGCGGACAGGGTGGTTATGGCTACACCTTC.

This chain connects TRBV27 to TRBJ1-5; D unclear. Trimming took 2 bases from V and 6 from J, leaving 14 bases between them. Germline CDR1 is MNHEY and CDR2 is SMNVEV (reference sequence). The CDR3 consists of 15 residues. CDR3 nucleotides: TGTGCCAGCAGTTTAAAATGGGAAGGGCTTCAGCCCCAGCATTTT. Its protein product is CASSLKWEGLQPQHF.

The chain employs TRBV2 and TRBJ2-1; the D gene could be TRBD1 or TRBD2 (5 bases each). The CDR3 is 15 residues long. Germline loops: CDR1 SNHLY, CDR2 FYNNEI. The V gene lost 6 bases and the J gene lost 10 bases, with 22 bases spanning the gap. The CDR3 loop reads CASRVTGTSAREQFF. The CDR3 nucleotides are TGTGCCAGCAGGGTTACCGGGACCTCCGCGCGCGAGCAGTTCTTC. Full variable domain (outside the CDR3, taken from reference TRBV2 and TRBJ2-1): EPEVTQTPSHQVTQMGQEVILRCVPISNHLYFYWYRQILGQKVEFLVSFYNNEISEKSEIFDDQFSVERPDGSNFTLKIRSTKLEDSAMYFCASRVTGTSAREQFFGPGTRLTVL.

This sequence joins TRBV5-1 and TRBJ2-5, with 13 bases that match TRBD2. With 3 bases clipped from V and 6 bases from J, the junction kept 5 bases outside the gene matches. Germline loops: CDR1 SGHRS, CDR2 YFSETQ. The CDR3 spans 15 residues. DNA of the CDR3: TGCGCCAGCAGCTCCACTAGCGGGAGGGCCAAGACCCAGTACTTC. This gives the protein CASSSTSGRAKTQYF.

The rearrangement uses TRBV10-3 and TRBJ2-3, with TRBD1 identical over 7 bases. CDR1 and CDR2 (germline): ENHRY, SYGVKD. The CDR3 is 16 amino acids. V dropped 2 bases and J dropped 3; count of bases not matched to a gene: 8. Here the CDR3 reads CAISEPQGGGTDTQYF. In DNA, the CDR3 is TGTGCCATCAGTGAGCCTCAAGGGGGCGGGACAGATACGCAGTATTTT.

This clone is a singleton in its sample. The chain is built from TRBV18 and TRBJ2-7, with D unclear. Germline V gene data show CDR1 as KGHSH and CDR2 as LQKENI. CDR3 length: 14 amino acids. V shed 6 bases and J shed 4 bases, with 16 bases lying between them. In DNA form, the CDR3 reads TGTGCCAGCTCCCCTTCCGAGTCTAATTACGAGCAGTACTTC. Translating gives CASSPSESNYEQYF.

The V and J genes are TRBV5-1 and TRBJ2-7; 15 bases line up with TRBD2. This CDR3 has 21 amino acids. The germline CDR1 and CDR2 sequences are SGHRS and YFSETQ. The V segment lost 3 bases and the J segment 6 bases; nucleotides outside the gene matches: 22. CDR3 DNA: TGCGCCAGCAGCTGGACTACCCCGGGACTAGCGGGAGGCAACTGGGGTAGCGAGCAGTACTTC. It codes for CASSWTTPGLAGGNWGSEQYF.

The chain is built from TRBV30 and TRBJ2-5; 12 nucleotides line up with TRBD2. Germline V lookup: CDR1 GTSNPN, CDR2 SVGIG (reference sequence). Unmatched junction bases numbered 11, after V lost 4 bases and J lost 5 bases. The CDR3 is 16 amino acids. The CDR3 loop is CAWTHASGRAGETQYF. The CDR3 coding sequence is TGTGCCTGGACCCATGCTAGCGGGAGGGCCGGGGAGACCCAGTACTTC.